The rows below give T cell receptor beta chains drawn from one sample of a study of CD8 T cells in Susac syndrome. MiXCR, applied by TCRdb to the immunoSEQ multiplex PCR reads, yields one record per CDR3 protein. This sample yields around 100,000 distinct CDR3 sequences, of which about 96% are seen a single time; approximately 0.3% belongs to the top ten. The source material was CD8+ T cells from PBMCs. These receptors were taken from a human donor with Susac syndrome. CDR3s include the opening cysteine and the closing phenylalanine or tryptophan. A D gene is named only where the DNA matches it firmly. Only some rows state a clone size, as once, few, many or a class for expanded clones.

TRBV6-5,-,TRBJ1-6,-,TGTGCCAGCAGTTACGGGGCTCGAAACGACTGGGCCGCTTCACCCCTCCACTTT,CASSYGARNDWAASPLHF
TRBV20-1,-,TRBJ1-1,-,TGCAGTGCCCACGGGGGGGGCACTGAAGCTTTCTTT,CSAHGGGTEAFF
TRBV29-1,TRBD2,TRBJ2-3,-,TGCAGCGTTGTGTATCTAGCGGGAGATACGCAGTATTTT,CSVVYLAGDTQYF
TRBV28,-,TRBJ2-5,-,TGTGCCAGCAGTCCCGGACAGATTGACCAAGAGACCCAGTACTTC,CASSPGQIDQETQYF
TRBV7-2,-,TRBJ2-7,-,TGTGCCAGCAGCGCGACTGACAATCTAGCCTACGAGCAGTACTTC,CASSATDNLAYEQYF
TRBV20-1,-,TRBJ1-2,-,TGCAGTGCAAGCGAGAATGGCTACACCTTC,CSASENGYTF
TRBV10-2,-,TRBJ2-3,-,TGCGCCAGCAGTGAGGTCACAGATACGCAGTATTTT,CASSEVTDTQYF
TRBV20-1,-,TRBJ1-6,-,TGCAGTGCTCGACCCGGGACCCCTTCTCGCAATTCACCCCTCCACTTT,CSARPGTPSRNSPLHF
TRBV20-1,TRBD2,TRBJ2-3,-,TGCAGTGCGCTGAGTGCTAGCGGGAGCACAGATACGCAGTATTTT,CSALSASGSTDTQYF
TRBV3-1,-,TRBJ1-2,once,TGTGCCAGCAGCCAAGACCCAGGGACCTATGGCTACACCTTC,CASSQDPGTYGYTF
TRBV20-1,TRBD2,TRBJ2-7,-,TGCAGTGCTAGGCGAGCGGGAACGTACGAGCAGTACTTC,CSARRAGTYEQYF
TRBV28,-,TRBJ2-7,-,TGTGCCAGCAAGAGCGGTCCCTACGAGCAGTACTTC,CASKSGPYEQYF
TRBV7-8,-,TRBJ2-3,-,TGTGCCAGCAGCTTAGAGAGGGCAGATACGCAGTATTTT,CASSLERADTQYF
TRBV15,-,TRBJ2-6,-,TGTGCCACCAGCAGAGATAGCAACTCTGGGGCCAACGTCCTGACTTTC,CATSRDSNSGANVLTF
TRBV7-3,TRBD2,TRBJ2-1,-,TGTGCCAGCAGCCTCTCCGGAGCGGGGTCCTACAATGAGCAGTTCTTC,CASSLSGAGSYNEQFF
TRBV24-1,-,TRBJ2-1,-,TGTGCCACCAGGGAGGGTAGCAACGATGAGCAGTTCTTC,CATREGSNDEQFF
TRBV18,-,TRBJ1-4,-,TGTGCCAGCTCTGGGGCAACTAATGAAAAACTGTTTTTT,CASSGATNEKLFF
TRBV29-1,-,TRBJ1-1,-,TGCAGCGTTGTATTGGTTGGGGGTGAAGCTTTCTTT,CSVVLVGGEAFF